These T cell receptor beta chains were read from a single sample in a study of blood T cells in healthy people across ages. MiXCR, applied by TCRdb to the 5' RACE reads, yields one record per CDR3 protein. This table has some 1.5 million distinct CDR3 sequences, 25% to 30% appearing once. Sequencing was done on a sample of blood. The source is a young woman in good health. Each CDR3 is given with its conserved first and last residue. Each record gives: V gene, D gene, clone size, J gene, CDR3 DNA, CDR3 protein. A D gene is named only where the DNA matches it firmly. Some rows mark clone size as missing; the rest say once, few, many or name a class of expanded clone.

>TRBV5-1|NA|NA|TRBJ2-3
TGCGCCAGCAGCTTGGCGGGGCACGACGGCACAGATACGCAGTATTTT
CASSLAGHDGTDTQYF
>TRBV7-2|NA|NA|TRBJ1-2
TGTGCCGGCAGCTTAGCCCCAGGGACCGGTGGCTACACCTTC
CAGSLAPGTGGYTF
>TRBV2|TRBD2|NA|TRBJ2-7
TGTGCCTGCAGTTCTCCCACTCTAGCGGGACAAAACTACGAGCAGTACTTC
CACSSPTLAGQNYEQYF
>TRBV11-2|TRBD1|NA|TRBJ2-7
TGTGCCAGCAGTCGGGGACAGGGAATAGGCGAGCAGTACTTC
CASSRGQGIGEQYF
>TRBV19|NA|few|TRBJ2-1
TGTGCCAGTTCCGGGAGCCCCTCCTACAATGAGCAGTTCTTC
CASSGSPSYNEQFF
>TRBV20-1|TRBD2|NA|TRBJ2-1
TGCAGTGCACGGACTAGCGGGAGTCTCCACGAGCAGTTCTTC
CSARTSGSLHEQFF
>TRBV30|NA|NA|TRBJ2-7
TGTGCCTGGAGTGTTGTAGGATTCGCCTACGAGCAGTACTTC
CAWSVVGFAYEQYF
>TRBV15|NA|many|TRBJ2-7
TGTGCCACCAGCCGGGACGGTTTCTCCTACGAGCAGTACTTC
CATSRDGFSYEQYF
>TRBV5-4|TRBD1|NA|TRBJ1-2
TGTGCCAGCAGCTTGGCCGGCAGGGGGGATTCAAGCTACACCTTC
CASSLAGRGDSSYTF
>TRBV12-3/TRBV12-4|TRBD2|NA|TRBJ2-5
TGTGCCAGCGCAAGGAGCGGGGCCCCCCAAGAGACCCAGTACTTC
CASARSGAPQETQYF
>TRBV12-5|NA|NA|TRBJ2-3
TGTGCTAGCTCTATCTCCGGGGATACGCGGTATTTT
CASSISGDTRYF
>TRBV6-2/TRBV6-3|NA|NA|TRBJ2-1
TGTGCCAGCAGTTACAAGTTCTTTGGAGGGGGGGTCTACAATGAGCAGTTCTTC
CASSYKFFGGGVYNEQFF
>TRBV5-1|TRBD1|NA|TRBJ1-6
TGCGCCAGCAGGGAGGGACAGGGGTATAATTCACCCCTCCACTTT
CASREGQGYNSPLHF
>TRBV2|NA|NA|TRBJ2-7
TGTGCCAGCAACGCCGCCCCCCCCGACGAGCAGTACTTC
CASNAAPPDEQYF
>TRBV10-1|NA|many|TRBJ2-3
TGCGCCAGCAGTGAGTCGTCCGCTCGCACGCAGTATTTT
CASSESSARTQYF
>TRBV28|NA|few|TRBJ2-7
TGTGCCAGCAGGCAACCGGGACAAACACTCTACGAGCAGTACTTC
CASRQPGQTLYEQYF
>TRBV7-9|TRBD2|few|TRBJ2-3
TGTGCCAGCAGCTTAGAACTAGCGGGAAACACAGATACGCAGTATTTT
CASSLELAGNTDTQYF
>TRBV20-1|NA|few|TRBJ2-4
TGCAGTGCGCCGGCGGGCGGAACGAGAGCCAAAAACATTCAGTACTTC
CSAPAGGTRAKNIQYF
>TRBV12-3/TRBV12-4|NA|few|TRBJ2-5
TGTGCCAGCAGTCCCGGACAAATGGAGACCCAGTACTTC
CASSPGQMETQYF
>TRBV29-1|TRBD2|many|TRBJ2-4
TGCAGCGCCCTCAAACGGGAGGGGGAAAACATTCAGTACTTC
CSALKREGENIQYF
>TRBV9|NA|few|TRBJ1-1
TGTGCCAGCAGCGTAGTTGGGGACCCTGAAGCTTTCTTT
CASSVVGDPEAFF
>TRBV14|NA|NA|TRBJ2-7
TGTGCCAGCAGCCAAGATTGGCAGTTCTCCGAGCAGTACTTC
CASSQDWQFSEQYF
>TRBV20-1|NA|NA|TRBJ2-7
TGCAGTGCCCCTATAAGGGGTGGCGAGCAGTACTTC
CSAPIRGGEQYF
>TRBV7-8|NA|few|TRBJ1-2
TGTGCCAGCAGCTTAGCGACGGAAGACCGCTATGGCTACACCTTC
CASSLATEDRYGYTF
>TRBV29-1|NA|NA|TRBJ2-3
TGCAGCATCATGGGGGGAGACACAGATACGCAGTATTTT
CSIMGGDTDTQYF
>TRBV3-1|NA|NA|TRBJ1-1
TGTGCCAGCAGCCATGGGGACAAGGCGGGAACTGAAGCTTTCTTT
CASSHGDKAGTEAFF
>TRBV13|NA|NA|TRBJ2-7
TGTGCCAGCAGCCGCGGACCAGTCTCCTACGAGCAGTACTTC
CASSRGPVSYEQYF
>TRBV10-3|TRBD2|few|TRBJ2-7
TGTGCCATACGGACTAGCGGTGGGGTCTACGAGCAGTACTTC
CAIRTSGGVYEQYF
>TRBV7-2|NA|NA|TRBJ2-5
TGTGCCAGCAGCCTGGACCTGCGGGGAGAGCAGTACTTC
CASSLDLRGEQYF
>TRBV20-1|NA|NA|TRBJ2-7
TGCAGTGCTTCGGGACTCGACTGCGAGCAGTACTTC
CSASGLDCEQYF
>TRBV2|NA|NA|TRBJ1-3
TGTGCCAGCAGTACAGGCTTCTCTGGAAACACCATATATTTT
CASSTGFSGNTIYF
>TRBV20-1|NA|many|TRBJ2-5
TGCAGTGCTAGAAAGGGGGATTGGGAGACCCAGTACTTC
CSARKGDWETQYF
>TRBV7-9|NA|few|TRBJ1-2
TGTGCCAGCAGCTTAGTTAGTACAGACTCCTATGGCTACACCTTC
CASSLVSTDSYGYTF
>TRBV6-4|NA|many|TRBJ2-7
TGTGCCAGCAAGCCTTCACCAAGCTCCTACGAGCAGTACTTC
CASKPSPSSYEQYF
>TRBV29-1|NA|NA|TRBJ2-1
TGCAGCGTTCGGGACCAACTCACCCGGTTCTTC
CSVRDQLTRFF
>TRBV5-1|TRBD2|once|TRBJ2-3
TGCGCCAGCAGCCTGGAGGGCGGGAGCCAGGATACGCAGTATTTT
CASSLEGGSQDTQYF
>TRBV20-1|NA|few|TRBJ1-1
TGCAGTGCAGGGGGGAGGGAACTTGTCGCTGAAGCTTTCTTT
CSAGGRELVAEAFF
>TRBV3-1|NA|NA|TRBJ2-3
TGTGCCAGCAGCCAAGGCAGGAGCACAGATACGCTGTATTTT
CASSQGRSTDTLYF
>TRBV11-2|NA|few|TRBJ1-2
TGTGCCGGCAGCTTAGGTCGGTTTGGCTACACCTTC
CAGSLGRFGYTF